The following is a T cell receptor beta chain sequence with its context. This clonotype appeared many times. The clone's antigen remains unknown. Base qualities are missing; no much larger clone stands one base away. This entry comes from a study of blood T cells in healthy people across ages (dated by TCRdb to about 2015). Regarding the research as a whole: In model experiments, roughly one uniquely barcoded TCR beta cDNA molecule per two T cells was captured by template switching. Age-related changes in TCR beta repertoire diversity were measured in the study by deep sequencing normalized with unique cDNA molecular identifiers. Four age groups were formed from the donors: young (average 16 years), middle-aged (approximately 40), aged (over 55) and long-lived (roughly 81). To avoid experimental bias, donors of different ages were distributed randomly across sequencing lanes. For two donors (one aged 18 to 30 and one aged 80 or older), the study analyzed two additional independent replicas of 1 million unique cDNA reads from the same blood draw.

The method behind the library was 5' RACE. Instrument used: Illumina HiSeq 2500. A second PCR of roughly 7 to 11 cycles was performed with a sample-barcoded 5' primer and a J-beta primer mix. A unique molecular identifier was introduced onto each TCR beta cDNA molecule by a template-switch 5' adaptor carrying 12 random nucleotides. Each sample yielded at least 2.5 million CDR3-containing paired-end reads. The Mint cDNA synthesis kit, primed by a TRBC-specific oligonucleotide, was used to synthesize first-strand cDNA from all RNA. All cDNA was treated with uracil-DNA glycosylase and then went through a first 18-cycle PCR with the universal primers M1SS and BC2_uni_R. On the study's bioinformatics: Normalization of each sample was performed by random selection of 1 million high-quality reads, each carrying a distinct molecular identifier. Reads sharing molecular identifiers were discarded rather than binned into consensus sequences. MiTCR, run with a Q25 quality threshold and the strictest error-elimination algorithm, handled CDR3 identification, clonotype clustering and error correction. A nonparametric unseen species model with Euler transformation was used to estimate a lower bound on total TCR beta diversity. TCRdb trimmed public reads at Q25 via fastp, called clones via MiXCR and kept in-frame beta chains. Entries are consolidated by CDR3 protein sequence, retaining the most common genes and DNA. TCRdb's processing, not the authors', yielded these V and J calls. The sample table lists 550,000 to 650,000 distinct CDR3 sequences, roughly 30% of them with a count of one. Jointly, the top ten make up 15% to 19% of the sample.

Findings and caveats that apply to the study as a whole: Estimates of total diversity based on one million sequenced T cells were regarded as lower bounds and as underestimates. As age increased, observed TCR beta diversity per million T cells dropped in a roughly linear way, and a significant reduction was already evident by age around 41. The long-lived group showed more naive CD4+ T cells, fewer expanded clones and increased TCR diversity than the aged group, suggesting age selection. Bulk unsorted PBMC profiling prevented conclusive comparison of naive and antigen-experienced compartments. Observed TCR beta diversity correlated strongly with the percentage of naive T cells measured by flow cytometry. The CMV infection status of donors was not known, potentially confounding age-related changes in expanded clonotypes.

Systemically healthy Caucasian individuals from Russia, some 40 in total and aged roughly 6 to 100 years, were included as donors. Ten milliliters of peripheral blood were drawn from each donor into EDTA-treated Vacutainer tubes. PBMCs were isolated by Ficoll-Paque density-gradient centrifugation, with at least 6.5 million obtained per sample. Trizol reagent was used to extract total RNA from the PBMCs, yielding at least 5 micrograms per sample. For every donor, flow cytometry on a PBMC aliquot measured the percentage of naive CD45RAhigh/CD27high T cells. Sample: blood. This TCR was recovered from a woman at least 80 years old in good health.

The DNA sequence follows: TGTGCCAGCAGCCCAGGTGGGACAGGGAAAAACATTCAGTACTTC. This gives the protein CASSPGGTGKNIQYF. In this chain, TRBV7-3 is recombined with TRBJ2-4, with TRBD1 matching 9 junction bases. The CDR3 sequence holds 15 residues, the cysteine and phenylalanine included. Kept here is only the CDR3 DNA, which spans 45 bases and is read in frame from base 1. Based on the germline V gene, the CDR1 and CDR2 sequences are SGHTA and FQGTGA. Trimming leaves V shorter by 5 bases and J shorter by 4 bases, with the junction holding 6 bases beyond the gene matches.